This T cell receptor (beta chain) derives from a study of cytomegalovirus exposure and HLA in healthy donors. The primer mix had 60 Vbeta and 13 Jbeta primers. Produced via immunoSEQ multiplex PCR; TCRdb's table is partial and in-frame only. This table holds more than 90,000 clones, about 72% found once. The CDR3 is 14 residues long. With 7 bases removed from V and 3 bases from J, the gap between germline ends came to 14 bases. CDR1 is SGHAT, CDR2 FQNNGV, per germline. The receptor comes from a man between 45 and 60 years old in good health and CMV-seropositive. The chain joins TRBV11-2 to TRBJ2-3; unclear D gene. Sequencing was performed on PBMCs. Here the CDR3 reads CASTPFPRTDTQYF. As DNA, the CDR3 is TGTGCCAGCACCCCCTTCCCCCGGACAGATACGCAGTATTTT.